These 30 T cell receptor beta chains originate from one sample sequenced in a study of blood T cell repertoires in COVID-19. Here immunoSEQ multiplex PCR was the method, and the copy in TCRdb shows in-frame clones only, minus some. In the table there are 50,000 to 60,000 clones, 65% to 90% of which are singletons. The sample was peripheral blood. The receptor set was obtained from a human donor in a cohort sampled during active COVID-19.

The chain joins TRBV19 to TRBJ2-7, with TRBD1 identical over 8 bases. Germline V gives CDR1 LNHDA, CDR2 SQIVND (reference sequence). V gave up 4 bases and J gave up 4 bases; unmatched junction bases: 3. CDR3 length equals 13 residues. The CDR3 DNA sequence: TGTGCCAGTAGTACAGGGGGCGGTTACGAGCAGTACTTC. It codes for CASSTGGGYEQYF.

The chain recombines TRBV28 with TRBJ2-1, with D possibly being TRBD1 (5 bases). CDR1 and CDR2 from the germline V gene are MDHEN and SYDVKM. CDR3 length: 15 residues. Trimming shortened V by 5 bases and J by 7 bases, and 18 bases separated the two germline ends. CDR3 nucleotides: TGTGCCAGCAGTCTCAGCGTAGGGGTTGTAAATGAGCAGTTCTTC. This encodes CASSLSVGVVNEQFF.

The rearrangement uses TRBV27 and TRBJ1-1, with 7 bases that match TRBD1. Germline lookup yields CDR1 MNHEY and CDR2 SMNVEV (reference sequence). J gave up 1 base and V 1 base, and 6 bases lay outside the gene matches. CDR3 length: 16 residues. CDR3 coding DNA: TGTGCCAGCAGTTTATACATGACAGGGCCGAACACTGAAGCTTTCTTT. Translating it yields CASSLYMTGPNTEAFF.

The chain is built from TRBV9 and TRBJ2-2; 8 nucleotides agree with TRBD2. The V gene's germline CDR1 is SGDLS and CDR2 YYNGEE. CDR3 length: 16 amino acids. The junction had 2 bases not matched to a gene; V was cut back by 0 bases and J by 1 base. The CDR3 bases are TGTGCCAGCAGCGTAGAGGGACTAGGGAACACCGGGGAGCTGTTTTTT. This codes for CASSVEGLGNTGELFF.

This clone was seen only a few times. The chain joins TRBV5-1 to TRBJ2-7, with TRBD2 as a possible D gene (5 bases). V lost 0 bases to trimming and J lost 2 bases, with 24 bases between them. CDR1 is SGHRS and CDR2 is YFSETQ in the germline V gene. This CDR3 has 19 amino acids. The CDR3 nucleotides read TGCGCCAGCAGCTTGGGGATTCTAGCCGACGGTCTAACGCCCTACGAGCAGTACTTC. This translates into CASSLGILADGLTPYEQYF.

CDR3: CAWSVLDGFNEQFF. Here the CDR3 DNA reads TGTGCCTGGAGTGTACTCGACGGGTTCAATGAGCAGTTCTTC. The rearrangement links TRBV30 to TRBJ2-1; no clear D gene. CDR1 GTSNPN and CDR2 SVGIG come from the germline V gene (reference sequence). This CDR3 comprises 14 residues. V shed 0 bases and J shed 6 bases, with 12 bases lying between them.

The CDR3 region is CASSPSGEGLLSPLHF. CDR3 in DNA: TGCGCCAGCAGCCCTTCCGGGGAGGGCCTTCTGTCACCCCTCCACTTT. This chain links TRBV5-1 with TRBJ1-6; D ambiguous. CDR3 length: 16 amino acids. Trimming left V 4 bases short and J 10 bases short, with 21 bases between. Germline CDR1 SGHRS, CDR2 YFSETQ.

The chain combines TRBV5-5 with TRBJ2-3; TRBD2 is a possible D gene (6 bases). Germline CDR1 reads SGHKS; CDR2 reads YYEKEE (reference sequence). V gave up 6 bases and J gave up 0 bases, with 20 bases separating them. The CDR3 totals 17 residues. The CDR3 DNA reads as TGTGCCAGCACCATACCCCGGGACTTCCCTAGCACAGATACGCAGTATTTT. Translation: CASTIPRDFPSTDTQYF.

CDR3 sequence (DNA): TGTGCCAGCAGCTTAGATGCTAGCGGGAGCACAGATACGCAGTATTTT. Translation: CASSLDASGSTDTQYF. The rearrangement uses TRBV7-6 and TRBJ2-3; TRBD2 matches at 8 bases. CDR3 length equals 16 residues. Germline V gene sequence: CDR1 SGHVS, CDR2 FNYEAQ. J was trimmed by 0 bases and V by 1 base; bases with no gene match: 3.

This clone was observed a few times. This chain joins TRBV7-8 and TRBJ2-7; 8 nucleotides match TRBD1. The CDR3 has 14 amino acids. The J segment lost 3 bases and the V segment lost 5 bases, leaving 6 bases of the junction unmatched. CDR1 and CDR2 (germline): SGHVS, FQNEAQ. CDR3 in DNA: TGTGCCAGCAGCCCGACAGGGGCCAACTACGAGCAGTACTTC. Translation: CASSPTGANYEQYF.

The chain couples TRBV5-1 to TRBJ2-7; D remains ambiguous. The CDR3 has 16 amino acids. V lost 0 bases to trimming and J lost 2 bases, with 15 bases between them. Germline V gene sequence: CDR1 SGHRS, CDR2 YFSETQ. The CDR3 DNA is TGCGCCAGCAGCTTGGATCCCCTAGTCATAACCTACGAGCAGTACTTC. This codes for CASSLDPLVITYEQYF.

This clone was detected once. V usage is TRBV7-8 and J usage is TRBJ2-7; 9 positions agree with TRBD1. V lost 5 bases, J lost 3 bases, and 11 bases stayed unmatched. The CDR3 is 16 residues long. Germline V gene sequence: CDR1 SGHVS, CDR2 FQNEAQ. This CDR3 reads CASSPDRGDFYYEQYF. CDR3 bases: TGTGCCAGCAGCCCGGACAGGGGAGATTTTTACTACGAGCAGTACTTC.

This sequence joins TRBV9 and TRBJ1-3; the match to TRBD1 covers 7 bases. Germline V gene sequence: CDR1 SGDLS, CDR2 YYNGEE. This CDR3 comprises 16 residues. J gave up 6 bases and V 1 base, and 10 bases lay outside the gene matches. In nucleotides, the CDR3 is TGTGCCAGCAGCGTATCAGGACAGGCCAATGTAAACACCATATATTTT. Protein product: CASSVSGQANVNTIYF. Based on the CDR3 plus reference TRBV9 and TRBJ1-3, the full variable domain is DSGVTQTPKHLITATGQRVTLRCSPRSGDLSVYWYQQSLDQGLQFLIQYYNGEERAKGNILERFSAQQFPDLHSELNLSSLELGDSALYFCASSVSGQANVNTIYFGEGSWLTVV.

The rearrangement joins TRBV24-1 to TRBJ1-5; a possible D gene is TRBD1 (6 bases). Per the germline V gene, CDR1 is KGHDR and CDR2 is SFDVKD. The CDR3 loop spans 14 amino acids. Trimming pared 1 base from V and 5 bases from J, leaving 8 bases between. The CDR3 here is CATSDFRGHQPQHF. DNA for the CDR3: TGTGCCACCAGTGATTTCAGGGGCCATCAGCCCCAGCATTTT.

J is TRBJ2-3 and V is TRBV6-1; 7 bases fit TRBD2. Trimming cost V 3 bases and J 4 bases; bases outside gene matches: 16. The CDR3 consists of 18 residues. CDR1 and CDR2 from the germline V gene are MNHNS and SASEGT. The DNA for the CDR3 is TGTGCCAGCAGTGAGCGGAGCGGGAATGCGAGGAGGCCAGATACGCAGTATTTT. Translated: CASSERSGNARRPDTQYF.

This sequence joins TRBV3-1 (or the pseudogene TRBV3-2) and TRBJ2-5; tentative D call: TRBD1 (6 bases). Trimming pared 4 bases from V and 5 bases from J, leaving 14 bases between. This CDR3 region has 14 residues. Looked up from germline, CDR1 is LGHDT and CDR2 is YNNKEL (reference sequence). CDR3 nucleotides: TGTGCCAGCAGCCCGGAGCTTAGGGGGGAGACCCAGTACTTC. Encoded protein: CASSPELRGETQYF.

The V call is TRBV6-5, the J call TRBJ1-2; TRBD1 matches 7 bases. This CDR3 is 15 amino acids long. Trimming cost V 4 bases and J 8 bases; bases outside gene matches: 13. The germline V gene encodes CDR1 MNHEY and CDR2 SVGAGI. The chain's CDR3 is CASSSPGQTKEGYTF. In DNA, the CDR3 is TGTGCCAGCAGTTCGCCGGGACAGACTAAGGAAGGCTACACCTTC.

The chain carries TRBV28 and TRBJ1-6, with D perhaps TRBD1 (5 bases). The CDR3 covers 15 residues. Trimming took 6 bases from V and 8 from J, leaving 17 bases between them. In germline, CDR1 is MDHEN, CDR2 SYDVKM. The chain's CDR3 is CASRGRQGWYSPLHF. Here the CDR3 DNA reads TGTGCCAGCAGAGGACGTCAGGGTTGGTATTCACCCCTCCACTTT. Complete variable domain (other parts from reference TRBV28 and TRBJ1-6): DVKVTQSSRYLVKRTGEKVFLECVQDMDHENMFWYRQDPGLGLRLIYFSYDVKMKEKGDIPEGYSVSREKKERFSLILESASTNQTSMYLCASRGRQGWYSPLHFGNGTRLTVT.

This clone was found a few times. V gene TRBV9 combines with J gene TRBJ2-7; TRBD2 aligns across 11 bases. CDR1 and CDR2 from the germline V gene are SGDLS and YYNGEE. V trimming: 3 bases; J trimming: 6 bases; junction bases outside the gene matches: 8. The CDR3 sequence is 15 residues long. CDR3 residues: CASSAQLAGDAEQYF. DNA for the CDR3: TGTGCCAGCAGCGCGCAACTAGCGGGAGACGCCGAGCAGTACTTC.

The J gene is TRBJ1-2, the V gene TRBV19, with TRBD1 matching over 7 bases. CDR3 size: 15 residues. V gave up 5 bases and J gave up 3 bases; unmatched junction bases: 9. The germline CDR1 and CDR2 sequences are LNHDA and SQIVND (reference sequence). CDR3 region: CASSDQGTGDYGYTF. The DNA for the CDR3 is TGTGCCAGTAGTGATCAGGGAACAGGGGACTATGGCTACACCTTC.

On this clone itself: At the DNA level, this CDR3 is encoded by other sequences in the same sample as well. This chain links TRBV4-3 with TRBJ2-7, with D tentatively TRBD2 (6 bases). CDR3 length equals 15 residues. Germline V gene data show CDR1 as LGHNA and CDR2 as YSLEER. The ends were cut back, 0 bases at V and 3 bases at J, with 12 bases in the middle. As DNA, the CDR3 is TGCGCCAGCAGCCAAGATGGTGGTAGCGGCTACGAGCAGTACTTC. It translates to CASSQDGGSGYEQYF.

V usage is TRBV10-2 and J usage is TRBJ1-5, with a weak D call TRBD1 (6 bases). V lost 3 bases and J 1 base, leaving 13 bases between the germline ends. Looked up from germline, CDR1 is WSHSY and CDR2 is SAAADI. CDR3 length: 16 amino acids. In DNA, the CDR3 is TGCGCCAGCAGTGAAGTTCCGGACAGAAGCAATCAGCCCCAGCATTTT. Protein product: CASSEVPDRSNQPQHF.

The chain recombines TRBV4-3 with TRBJ2-1; weak D call: TRBD1 (5 bases). The CDR3 consists of 15 residues. Germline assignment: CDR1 LGHNA and CDR2 YSLEER. V lost 4 bases and J lost 2, with 12 bases in between. CDR3 sequence (DNA): TGCGCCAGCAGCCGCGCGATGGGGCCCTACAATGAGCAGTTCTTC. Its protein is CASSRAMGPYNEQFF.

The table lists this clone with a few counts. The chain is built from TRBV28 and TRBJ2-3; TRBD1 matches 10 bases. Trimming at V came to 3 bases and at J to 2 bases, leaving 8 bases not matched to a gene. Germline CDR1 MDHEN, CDR2 SYDVKM. The CDR3 runs to 17 residues. In DNA form, the CDR3 reads TGTGCCAGCAGTTTCCCCAGGGACAGGGGTTTCACAGATACGCAGTATTTT. It yields the protein CASSFPRDRGFTDTQYF.

This chain connects TRBV7-8 to TRBJ2-7; TRBD2 aligns across 12 bases. Germline loops: CDR1 SGHVS, CDR2 FQNEAQ. Trimming at V came to 6 bases and at J to 2 bases, leaving 8 bases not matched to a gene. The CDR3 runs 16 residues. In nucleotides, the CDR3 is TGTGCCAGCAGACAACAACGGACTAGCGGGACCTACGAGCAGTACTTC. It encodes CASRQQRTSGTYEQYF.

This clone was seen a handful of times. The chain uses TRBV11-1 and TRBJ2-2, with 9 nucleotides matching TRBD2. The CDR3 spans 15 residues. With 7 bases clipped from V and 6 bases from J, the junction kept 9 bases outside the gene matches. Germline V gives CDR1 SGHAT, CDR2 FQDESV (reference sequence). The CDR3 spells CASMASGMRSGELFF. The CDR3, as DNA: TGTGCCAGCATGGCTAGCGGGATGAGATCCGGGGAGCTGTTTTTT.

This sequence joins TRBV9 and TRBJ1-3, with 8 positions matching TRBD1. The CDR3 is 16 amino acids. From germline, CDR1 is SGDLS and CDR2 YYNGEE. The trim removed 4 bases at V and 3 bases at J, leaving 9 bases unmatched. CDR3 DNA sequence: TGTGCCAGCAGCCGAGGACAGGGAATAGGTGGAAACACCATATATTTT. Protein product: CASSRGQGIGGNTIYF.

The chain recombines TRBV29-1 with TRBJ1-5; TRBD1 agrees at 7 bases. The CDR3 covers 14 residues. Trimming removed 7 bases from V and 5 bases from J; junction bases left unmatched: 11. Germline V CDR1 and CDR2: SQVTM, ANQGSEA. The CDR3 DNA is TGCAGCGCCTATGAACAGGGGCAATATCAGCCCCAGCATTTT. As protein: CSAYEQGQYQPQHF. Full variable domain (outside the CDR3, taken from reference TRBV29-1 and TRBJ1-5): SAVISQKPSRDICQRGTSLTIQCQVDSQVTMMFWYRQQPGQSLTLIATANQGSEATYESGFVIDKFPISRPNLTFSTLTVSNMSPEDSSIYLCSAYEQGQYQPQHFGDGTRLSIL.

This sequence joins TRBV10-2 and TRBJ2-7; 9 bases map to TRBD1. The CDR3 covers 15 residues. The ends lost 3 bases at V and 1 base at J; junction bases unmatched: 4. Germline loops: CDR1 WSHSY, CDR2 SAAADI. CDR3 residues: CASSDPGQGSYEQYF. CDR3 sequence (DNA): TGCGCCAGCAGTGACCCGGGACAGGGTTCCTACGAGCAGTACTTC.

The V gene is TRBV9, the J gene TRBJ2-7; 9 bases fit TRBD1. Germline V gene sequence: CDR1 SGDLS, CDR2 YYNGEE. This CDR3 comprises 14 residues. Losses at the gene ends were 4 bases for V and 5 bases for J; bases not matched to a gene: 7. The CDR3 is CASSPRDRADEQYF. The CDR3 DNA is TGTGCCAGCAGCCCCCGGGACAGGGCGGACGAGCAGTACTTC.